Following are 17 T cell receptor beta chains from one sample sequenced in a study of T cells in localized non-small cell lung cancer. Profiling relied on immunoSEQ multiplex PCR, and the TCRdb table lists in-frame clones only, not all of them. Among 40,000 to 60,000 clones listed, more than 75% were seen once. Specimen: PBMCs, collected before any cancer treatment. These receptor sequences come from a female donor with stage II lung adenocarcinoma.

The J gene is TRBJ1-2, the V gene TRBV7-6; 9 bases are a match to TRBD1. Per the germline V gene, CDR1 is SGHVS and CDR2 is FNYEAQ. The CDR3 loop spans 13 amino acids. The trim removed 1 base at V and 13 bases at J, leaving 7 bases unmatched. The chain's CDR3 is CASSLGGQGFFTF. The CDR3 DNA reads TGTGCCAGCAGCTTAGGGGGACAGGGATTTTTCACCTTC.

This chain links TRBV2 with TRBJ1-2; D ambiguous. This CDR3 has 18 residues. The V end was cut by 2 bases, the J end by 2 bases, with 21 bases between. CDR1 is SNHLY, CDR2 FYNNEI, per germline. DNA of the CDR3: TGTGCCAGCAGTGAATTCCTACCGGGTGGACGGCGGAACTATGGCTACACCTTC. This sequence encodes CASSEFLPGGRRNYGYTF.

The V call is TRBV2, the J call TRBJ1-6; D gene unclear. Trimming took off 7 bases at V and 7 bases at J, with 11 bases between the two ends. The germline V gene encodes CDR1 SNHLY and CDR2 FYNNEI. The CDR3 length is 13 residues. CDR3 nucleotides: TGTGCCAGCATGGACGTCGAGAATTCACCCCTCCACTTT. The encoded protein is CASMDVENSPLHF. The full variable domain, in which reference TRBV2 and TRBJ1-6 provide the parts outside the CDR3, is EPEVTQTPSHQVTQMGQEVILRCVPISNHLYFYWYRQILGQKVEFLVSFYNNEISEKSEIFDDQFSVERPDGSNFTLKIRSTKLEDSAMYFCASMDVENSPLHFGNGTRLTVT.

The rearrangement joins TRBV11-1 to TRBJ1-1; 9 bases fit TRBD1. This CDR3 is 16 amino acids long. V shed 0 bases, J shed 1 base, and the junction held 3 bases outside the gene matches. CDR1 and CDR2 from the germline V gene are SGHAT and FQDESV (reference sequence). In nucleotides, the CDR3 is TGTGCCAGCAGCTTAGCCAGGACAGGGGAGAACACTGAAGCTTTCTTT. Its translation is CASSLARTGENTEAFF.

The chain combines TRBV5-1 with TRBJ2-2, with 9 positions matching TRBD1. Germline-derived CDR1 and CDR2 are SGHRS and YFSETQ. V shed 4 bases and J 5 bases; nucleotides not matched to a gene: 6. CDR3 length: 15 amino acids. The CDR3: CASSGRQGVTGELFF. The DNA for the CDR3 is TGCGCCAGCAGCGGGCGACAGGGGGTTACCGGGGAGCTGTTTTTT.

This clone was seen a single time. The chain has TRBV5-1 and TRBJ1-6, with a tentative D call TRBD1 (6 bases). The germline V and J ends were trimmed by 0 bases and 0 bases, with 13 bases remaining between them. This CDR3 contains 18 residues. Germline CDR1 reads SGHRS; CDR2 reads YFSETQ. The CDR3 spells CASSLEQGASSYNSPLHF. For the CDR3, the DNA is TGCGCCAGCAGCTTGGAACAGGGTGCGAGCTCCTATAATTCACCCCTCCACTTT.

V and J are TRBV5-1 and TRBJ2-4; perhaps TRBD1 as D (5 bases). The V gene's germline CDR1 is SGHRS and CDR2 YFSETQ. This CDR3 region has 14 residues. V was clipped by 4 bases and J by 8 bases, with 16 bases between them. CDR3 residues: CASSISPGLDIQYF. CDR3 nucleotides: TGCGCCAGCAGCATATCCCCAGGGCTAGACATTCAGTACTTC.

V usage is TRBV10-3 and J usage is TRBJ1-1; possibly TRBD1 for D (6 bases). Trimming removed 2 bases from V and 6 bases from J, with 16 bases in between. Germline V lookup: CDR1 ENHRY, CDR2 SYGVKD. This CDR3 spans 15 amino acids. In DNA, the CDR3 is TGTGCCATCAGTGAGGGGGGCACCAGTGGCGCTGAAGCTTTCTTT. Translating it yields CAISEGGTSGAEAFF.

The J gene is TRBJ2-5, the V gene TRBV19; tentatively, D is TRBD1 (6 bases). Deletions cut 1 base from V and 2 bases from J, with 11 bases between. CDR1 is LNHDA and CDR2 is SQIVND in the germline V gene (reference sequence). This CDR3 is 15 amino acids long. The chain's CDR3 is CASSIGRGFQETQYF. The CDR3 nucleotides read TGTGCCAGTAGTATAGGAAGGGGGTTTCAAGAGACCCAGTACTTC.

The chain joins TRBV29-1 to TRBJ2-3, with 7 bases fitting TRBD1. The V segment lost 7 bases and the J segment 0 bases; nucleotides outside the gene matches: 4. Germline CDR1 reads SQVTM; CDR2 reads ANQGSEA. The CDR3 is made up of 13 amino acids. CDR3 sequence (DNA): TGCAGCGCTAGACAGGGAAGCACAGATACGCAGTATTTT. Protein product: CSARQGSTDTQYF.

The chain combines TRBV6-6 with TRBJ2-3; D not resolved. This CDR3 spans 15 amino acids. The germline gives CDR1 MNHNY, CDR2 SVGAGI (reference sequence). The V and J ends lost 2 bases and 1 base respectively, with 10 bases between them. CDR3 sequence reads: CASSYVSGGTDTQYF. The CDR3 nucleotides read TGTGCCAGCAGTTACGTGTCGGGTGGCACAGATACGCAGTATTTT.

The chain has TRBV5-4 and TRBJ2-3, with 10 bases matching TRBD2. The V gene end was trimmed by 5 bases and the J gene end by 5 bases; junction bases not matched to a gene: 5. The CDR3 sequence is 14 residues long. Germline values: CDR1 SGHNT, CDR2 YYREEE (reference sequence). The CDR3 reads CASSKRGGQDTQYF. The CDR3 nucleotides read TGTGCCAGCAGTAAGCGGGGGGGCCAAGATACGCAGTATTTT.

The rearrangement links TRBV18 to TRBJ1-1; D unclear. This CDR3 is 13 amino acids long. The germline V gene has CDR1 KGHSH and CDR2 LQKENI. The V end was cut by 4 bases, the J end by 5 bases, with 11 bases between. The CDR3 DNA reads as TGTGCCAGCTCACAGGGAAGAAGGACTGAAGCTTTCTTT. Translated: CASSQGRRTEAFF.

V and J are TRBV18 and TRBJ1-5; 7 bases map to TRBD1. This CDR3 comprises 13 residues. V shed 5 bases and J 4 bases; nucleotides not matched to a gene: 2. CDR1 KGHSH and CDR2 LQKENI come from the germline V gene. In DNA, the CDR3 is TGTGCCAGCTCAGACAGGGCGAATCAGCCCCAGCATTTT. Translation: CASSDRANQPQHF. Based on the CDR3 plus reference TRBV18 and TRBJ1-5, the full variable domain is NAGVMQNPRHLVRRRGQEARLRCSPMKGHSHVYWYRQLPEEGLKFMVYLQKENIIDESGMPKERFSAEFPKEGPSILRIQQVVRGDSAAYFCASSDRANQPQHFGDGTRLSIL.

Turning to this clone: The same CDR3 can be traced to other DNA sequences in this sample. The chain couples TRBV5-1 to TRBJ1-5; the D gene is possibly TRBD1 (6 bases). V was cut by 1 base and J by 8 bases, with 10 bases left in between. The CDR3 runs 13 residues. Germline assignment: CDR1 SGHRS and CDR2 YFSETQ. CDR3: CASSLRGREPQHF. The CDR3, as DNA: TGCGCCAGCAGCTTGAGGGGGAGGGAGCCCCAGCATTTT.

The rearrangement links TRBV2 to TRBJ2-2; 8 nucleotides align to TRBD2. The V segment lost 9 bases and the J segment 0 bases; nucleotides outside the gene matches: 3. CDR3 length: 14 residues. Germline V gene data show CDR1 as SNHLY and CDR2 as FYNNEI. The CDR3 loop is CASRGGPNTGELFF. CDR3 in DNA: TGTGCCAGTCGGGGGGGCCCGAACACCGGGGAGCTGTTTTTT. Supplemented by reference TRBV2 and TRBJ2-2, the full variable domain reads EPEVTQTPSHQVTQMGQEVILRCVPISNHLYFYWYRQILGQKVEFLVSFYNNEISEKSEIFDDQFSVERPDGSNFTLKIRSTKLEDSAMYFCASRGGPNTGELFFGEGSRLTVL.

This sequence joins TRBV28 and TRBJ2-3; no definite D call. V lost 2 bases and J 0 bases, leaving 12 bases between the germline ends. Germline V gives CDR1 MDHEN, CDR2 SYDVKM. The CDR3 loop spans 16 amino acids. In DNA, the CDR3 is TGTGCCAGCAGTTTACTTTCAGGATCTAGCACAGATACGCAGTATTTT. Translation: CASSLLSGSSTDTQYF.